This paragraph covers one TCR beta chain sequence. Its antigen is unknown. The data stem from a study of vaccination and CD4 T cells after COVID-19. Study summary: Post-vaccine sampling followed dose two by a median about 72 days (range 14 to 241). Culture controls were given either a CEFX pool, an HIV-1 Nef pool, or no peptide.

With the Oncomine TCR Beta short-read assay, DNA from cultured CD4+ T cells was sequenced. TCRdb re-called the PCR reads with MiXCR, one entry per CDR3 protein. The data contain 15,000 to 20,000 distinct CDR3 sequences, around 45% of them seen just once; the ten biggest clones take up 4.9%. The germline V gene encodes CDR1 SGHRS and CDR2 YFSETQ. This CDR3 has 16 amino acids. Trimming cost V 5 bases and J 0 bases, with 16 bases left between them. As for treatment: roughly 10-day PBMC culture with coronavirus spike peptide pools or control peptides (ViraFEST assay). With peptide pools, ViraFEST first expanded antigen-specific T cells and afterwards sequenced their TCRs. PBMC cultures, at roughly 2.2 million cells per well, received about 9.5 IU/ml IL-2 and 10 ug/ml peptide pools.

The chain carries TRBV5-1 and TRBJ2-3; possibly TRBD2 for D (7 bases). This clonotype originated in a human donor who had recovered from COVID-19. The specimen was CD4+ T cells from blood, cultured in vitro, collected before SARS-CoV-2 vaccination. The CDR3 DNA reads TGCGCCAGCAGGGGGACACTAGCGATTAGCACAGATACGCAGTATTTT. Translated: CASRGTLAISTDTQYF.